Following are 17 T cell receptor beta chains from one sample sequenced in a study of Ad26.COV2.S vaccination and SARS-CoV-2 variants. Using immunoSEQ multiplex PCR, the repertoire was profiled, and TCRdb retains in-frame clones only, with some absent. The sample yields about half a million clones, roughly nine tenths seen once. Regarding treatment: roughly 20 received Ad26.COV2.S at low or high dose, single or two shots; 5 received placebo; per-sample allocation not given. Each sample was drawn 63 days after the first injection (of vaccine or placebo). The sequencing here drew on peripheral blood, taken in a trial of Ad26.COV2.S vaccine versus placebo. Receptor source: a person aged 18-60 years who received the Ad26.COV2.S COVID-19 vaccine or a placebo.

Details on this clone: Other nucleotide sequences in the sample specify the same CDR3. The chain uses TRBV6-5 and TRBJ1-1, with a weak D call TRBD1 (6 bases). The CDR3 runs 14 residues. The V gene lost 0 bases and the J gene lost 4 bases, with 9 bases spanning the gap. From germline, CDR1 is MNHEY and CDR2 SVGAGI. The CDR3 is CASSYSGGVTEAFF. CDR3 sequence (DNA): TGTGCCAGCAGTTACTCAGGGGGTGTCACTGAAGCTTTCTTT.

The chain recombines TRBV4-3 with TRBJ1-2; D possibly corresponds to TRBD1 (5 bases). CDR3 length: 15 amino acids. V was cut by 0 bases and J by 4 bases, with 12 bases left in between. CDR1 LGHNA and CDR2 YSLEER come from the germline V gene. The CDR3 sequence: CASSQERDPLYGYTF. CDR3 DNA sequence: TGCGCCAGCAGCCAAGAAAGGGACCCTCTCTATGGCTACACCTTC.

This chain joins TRBV5-5 and TRBJ2-5, with 8 bases lining up with TRBD1. Germline CDR1 is SGHKS and CDR2 is YYEKEE (reference sequence). The CDR3 runs to 14 residues. V shed 4 bases and J 5 bases; nucleotides not matched to a gene: 7. The CDR3 here is CASSSGQGWETQYF. The CDR3, as DNA: TGTGCCAGCAGCAGTGGACAGGGCTGGGAGACCCAGTACTTC. The whole variable domain, remainder taken from reference TRBV5-5 and TRBJ2-5, is DAGVTQSPTHLIKTRGQQVTLRCSPISGHKSVSWYQQVLGQGPQFIFQYYEKEERGRGNFPDRFSARQFPNYSSELNVNALLLGDSALYLCASSSGQGWETQYFGPGTRLLVL.

The chain employs TRBV18 and TRBJ2-6; 10 positions match TRBD1. V dropped 6 bases and J dropped 2; count of bases not matched to a gene: 10. The CDR3 is 18 amino acids. CDR1 KGHSH and CDR2 LQKENI come from the germline V gene. The CDR3 nucleotides read TGTGCCAGCTCCCTCCAGGGGACAGGGGACGCTGGGGCCAACGTCCTGACTTTC. Protein product: CASSLQGTGDAGANVLTF. Using reference TRBV18 and TRBJ2-6 for the parts outside the CDR3, the full variable domain is NAGVMQNPRHLVRRRGQEARLRCSPMKGHSHVYWYRQLPEEGLKFMVYLQKENIIDESGMPKERFSAEFPKEGPSILRIQQVVRGDSAAYFCASSLQGTGDAGANVLTFGAGSRLTVL.

J is TRBJ2-5 and V is TRBV11-2; no definite D call. Per germline, CDR1 SGHAT and CDR2 FQNNGV. The germline V and J ends were trimmed by 3 bases and 5 bases, with 7 bases remaining between them. CDR3 size: 12 residues. The CDR3 DNA reads TGTGCCAGCAGCTTCCGCGTCGAGACCCAGTACTTC. Protein: CASSFRVETQYF.

The V call is TRBV18, the J call TRBJ2-6; 7 bases are shared with TRBD1. CDR3 length equals 17 residues. Germline-derived CDR1 and CDR2 are KGHSH and LQKENI. The ends lost 3 bases at V and 1 base at J; junction bases unmatched: 6. The CDR3 sequence: CASSPRDSESGANVLTF. The CDR3 bases are TGTGCCAGCTCACCCCGGGACAGCGAGTCTGGGGCCAACGTCCTGACTTTC.

The V gene is TRBV18, the J gene TRBJ2-5; weak D call: TRBD1 (6 bases). The germline V and J ends were trimmed by 6 bases and 5 bases, with 16 bases remaining between them. Germline V lookup: CDR1 KGHSH, CDR2 LQKENI. The CDR3 covers 14 residues. CDR3 sequence: CASSAGQWGETQYF. The CDR3 bases are TGTGCCAGCTCCGCAGGACAGTGGGGGGAGACCCAGTACTTC. The full variable domain, in which reference TRBV18 and TRBJ2-5 provide the parts outside the CDR3, is NAGVMQNPRHLVRRRGQEARLRCSPMKGHSHVYWYRQLPEEGLKFMVYLQKENIIDESGMPKERFSAEFPKEGPSILRIQQVVRGDSAAYFCASSAGQWGETQYFGPGTRLLVL.

V gene TRBV4-2 combines with J gene TRBJ2-5; 9 bases map to TRBD2. Looked up from germline, CDR1 is LGHNA and CDR2 is YNFKEQ. The CDR3 has 18 residues. V dropped 0 bases and J dropped 5; count of bases not matched to a gene: 13. CDR3 loop: CASSQEDTGTSLSETQYF. In nucleotides, the CDR3 is TGTGCCAGCAGCCAAGAGGATACCGGGACTAGCTTATCGGAGACCCAGTACTTC.

The chain recombines TRBV9 with TRBJ1-6; no clear D. The CDR3 is made up of 12 amino acids. Germline loops: CDR1 SGDLS, CDR2 YYNGEE. V was shortened by 6 bases and J by 5 bases, with 6 bases between the two germline ends. CDR3 region: CASNVHNSPLHF. The CDR3 bases are TGTGCCAGCAATGTTCATAATTCACCCCTCCACTTT.

This chain joins TRBV10-1 and TRBJ2-3; a possible D gene is TRBD1 (6 bases). The CDR3 covers 16 residues. CDR1 is WNHNN, CDR2 SYGVQD, per germline (reference sequence). V was trimmed by 0 bases and J by 3 bases, leaving 13 bases between them. The CDR3 bases are TGCGCCAGCAGTGAGTCCGTAGGACAGAGGACAGATACGCAGTATTTT. Its translation: CASSESVGQRTDTQYF.

The genes are TRBV27 and TRBJ2-3; TRBD1 agrees at 10 bases. The germline CDR1 and CDR2 sequences are MNHEY and SMNVEV (reference sequence). V was pared by 8 bases and J by 7 bases, with 9 bases of the junction left unmatched. This CDR3 is 14 amino acids long. CDR3 DNA sequence: TGTGCCAGCGGGCGGGACAGGGGTATGAATACGCAGTATTTT. Translation: CASGRDRGMNTQYF.

V usage is TRBV28 and J usage is TRBJ1-1; perhaps TRBD1 as D (5 bases). Per the germline V gene, CDR1 is MDHEN and CDR2 is SYDVKM. V was pared by 2 bases and J by 1 base, with 11 bases between. There are 15 residues in the CDR3. DNA for the CDR3: TGTGCCAGCAGTTTAGGAGGGGCGAGGAACACTGAAGCTTTCTTT. Protein product: CASSLGGARNTEAFF.

The V and J genes are TRBV5-1 and TRBJ2-5; tentatively, D is TRBD2 (6 bases). The CDR3 contains 14 residues. V was trimmed by 1 base and J by 4 bases, leaving 11 bases between them. Germline V gives CDR1 SGHRS, CDR2 YFSETQ. The CDR3 protein is CASSLSVGGETQYF. For the CDR3, the DNA is TGCGCCAGCAGCTTGAGTGTGGGAGGAGAGACCCAGTACTTC.

The chain carries TRBV30 and TRBJ2-7; TRBD1 aligns across 9 bases. The germline CDR1 and CDR2 sequences are GTSNPN and SVGIG (reference sequence). V trimming: 2 bases; J trimming: 3 bases; junction bases outside the gene matches: 11. The CDR3 is 16 residues long. The CDR3, as DNA: TGTGCCTGGAGTTGGGGGGTACACAGGGGGCACTACGAGCAGTACTTC. Protein: CAWSWGVHRGHYEQYF.

DNA for the CDR3: TGTGCCAGCAGTTTATATCCGGACGCCACCTACGAGCAGTACTTC. Encoded protein: CASSLYPDATYEQYF. The gene calls are TRBV27 and TRBJ2-7; D is unresolved. Germline-derived CDR1 and CDR2 are MNHEY and SMNVEV (reference sequence). The V end was cut by 1 base, the J end by 2 bases, with 12 bases between. The CDR3 spans 15 residues.

The chain combines TRBV13 with TRBJ1-4; a possible D gene is TRBD1 (5 bases). This CDR3 region has 13 residues. V lost 5 bases, J lost 5 bases, and 9 bases lay in between. Germline V lookup: CDR1 PRHDT, CDR2 FYEKMQ (reference sequence). The CDR3 sequence is CASSPDKNEKLFF. CDR3 DNA sequence: TGTGCCAGCAGCCCGGACAAGAATGAAAAACTGTTTTTT.

CDR3 amino acids: CASSQRGGSGNTIYF. The CDR3 DNA reads as TGTGCCAGCAGCCAAAGGGGAGGTTCCGGAAACACCATATATTTT. The chain uses TRBV3-1 (or the pseudogene TRBV3-2) and TRBJ1-3; tentative D call: TRBD1 (5 bases). Germline CDR1 is LGHDT and CDR2 is YNNKEL (reference sequence). Trimming removed 2 bases at V and 4 bases at J, with 12 bases between. This CDR3 contains 15 residues.